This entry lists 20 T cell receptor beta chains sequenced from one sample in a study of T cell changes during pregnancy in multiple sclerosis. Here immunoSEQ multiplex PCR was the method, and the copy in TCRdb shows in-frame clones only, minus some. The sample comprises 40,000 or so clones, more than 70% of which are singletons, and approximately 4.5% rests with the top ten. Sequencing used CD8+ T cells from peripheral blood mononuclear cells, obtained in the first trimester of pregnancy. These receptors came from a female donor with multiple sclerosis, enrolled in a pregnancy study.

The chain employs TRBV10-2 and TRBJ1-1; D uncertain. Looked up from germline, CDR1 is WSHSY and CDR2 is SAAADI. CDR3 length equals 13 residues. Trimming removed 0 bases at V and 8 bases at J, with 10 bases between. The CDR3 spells CASSESGGREAFF. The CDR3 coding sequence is TGCGCCAGCAGTGAGTCTGGCGGTAGAGAAGCTTTCTTT.

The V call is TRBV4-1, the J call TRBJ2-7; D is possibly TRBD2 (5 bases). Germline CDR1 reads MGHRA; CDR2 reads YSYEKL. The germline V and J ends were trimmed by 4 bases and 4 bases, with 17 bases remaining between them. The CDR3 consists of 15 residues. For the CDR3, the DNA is TGCGCCAGCAGCCCAACCCTTCTGACGGGATACGAGCAGTACTTC. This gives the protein CASSPTLLTGYEQYF.

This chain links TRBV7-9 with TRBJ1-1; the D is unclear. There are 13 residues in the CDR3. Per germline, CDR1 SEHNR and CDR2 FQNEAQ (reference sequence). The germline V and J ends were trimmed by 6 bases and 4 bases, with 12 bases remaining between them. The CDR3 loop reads CASSSPGGTEAFF. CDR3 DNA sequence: TGTGCCAGCAGTTCCCCAGGTGGCACTGAAGCTTTCTTT.

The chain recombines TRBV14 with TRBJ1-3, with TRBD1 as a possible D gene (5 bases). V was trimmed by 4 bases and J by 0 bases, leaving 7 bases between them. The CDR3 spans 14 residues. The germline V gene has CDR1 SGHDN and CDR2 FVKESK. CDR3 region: CASSRRGSGNTIYF. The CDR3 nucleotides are TGTGCCAGCAGCCGGAGGGGCTCTGGAAACACCATATATTTT.

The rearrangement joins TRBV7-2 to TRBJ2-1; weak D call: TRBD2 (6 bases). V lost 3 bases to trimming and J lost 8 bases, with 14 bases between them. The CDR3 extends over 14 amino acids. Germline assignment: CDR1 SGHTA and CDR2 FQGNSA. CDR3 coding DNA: TGTGCCAGCAGCTTGCGGGGACCCTGGGATGAGCAGTTCTTC. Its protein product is CASSLRGPWDEQFF.

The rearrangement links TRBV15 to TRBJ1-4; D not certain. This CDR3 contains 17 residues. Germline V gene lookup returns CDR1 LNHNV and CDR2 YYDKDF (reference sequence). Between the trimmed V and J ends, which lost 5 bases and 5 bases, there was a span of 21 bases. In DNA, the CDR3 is TGTGCCACCAGCTCCCTAGCGGGCGGAGCCTTCAATGAAAAACTGTTTTTT. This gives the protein CATSSLAGGAFNEKLFF.

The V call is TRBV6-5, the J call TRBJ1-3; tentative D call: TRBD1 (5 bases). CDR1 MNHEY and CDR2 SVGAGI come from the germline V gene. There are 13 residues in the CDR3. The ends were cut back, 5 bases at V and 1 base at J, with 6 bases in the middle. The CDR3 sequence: CASSQGSGNTIYF. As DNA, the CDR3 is TGTGCCAGCAGTCAGGGTTCTGGAAACACCATATATTTT.

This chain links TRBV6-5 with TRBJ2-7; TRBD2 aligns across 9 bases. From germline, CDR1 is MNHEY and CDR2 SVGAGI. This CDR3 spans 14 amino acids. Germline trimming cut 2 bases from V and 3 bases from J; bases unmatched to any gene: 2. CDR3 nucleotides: TGTGCCAGCAGTTACGGAGCGGGGGGCTACGAGCAGTACTTC. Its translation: CASSYGAGGYEQYF.

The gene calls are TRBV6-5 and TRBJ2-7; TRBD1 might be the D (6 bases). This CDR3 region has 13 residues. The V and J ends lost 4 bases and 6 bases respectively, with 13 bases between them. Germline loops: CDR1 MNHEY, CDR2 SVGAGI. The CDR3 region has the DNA TGTGCCAGCAGTTCAGGGGTTGTGGGCGAGCAGTACTTC. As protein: CASSSGVVGEQYF.

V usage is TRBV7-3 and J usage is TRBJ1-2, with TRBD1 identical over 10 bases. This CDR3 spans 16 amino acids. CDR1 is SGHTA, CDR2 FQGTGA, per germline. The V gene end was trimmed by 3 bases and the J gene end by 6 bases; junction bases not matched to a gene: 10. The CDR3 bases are TGTGCCAGCAGCTTTACGACAGGGGGCGTTGGGGATGGCTACACCTTC. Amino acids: CASSFTTGGVGDGYTF.

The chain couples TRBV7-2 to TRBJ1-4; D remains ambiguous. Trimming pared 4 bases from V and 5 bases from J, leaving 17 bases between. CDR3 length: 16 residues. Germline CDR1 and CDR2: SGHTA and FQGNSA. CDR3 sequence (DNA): TGTGCCAGCAGCTACCTGGTCAAGCGTTCGAATGAAAAACTGTTTTTT. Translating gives CASSYLVKRSNEKLFF.

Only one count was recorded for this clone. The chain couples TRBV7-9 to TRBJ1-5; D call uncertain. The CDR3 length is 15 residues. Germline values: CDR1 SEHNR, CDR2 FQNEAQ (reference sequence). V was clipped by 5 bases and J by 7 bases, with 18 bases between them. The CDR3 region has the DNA TGTGCCAGCAGCGGCACTCCCCACGAGGGACAGCCCCAGCATTTT. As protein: CASSGTPHEGQPQHF.

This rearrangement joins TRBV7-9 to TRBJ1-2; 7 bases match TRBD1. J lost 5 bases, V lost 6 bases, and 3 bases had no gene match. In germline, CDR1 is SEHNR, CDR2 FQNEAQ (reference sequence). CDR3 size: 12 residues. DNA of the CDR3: TGTGCCAGCAGGGGGGACAGTTATGGCTACACCTTC. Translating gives CASRGDSYGYTF.

CDR3 nucleotides: TGTGCCAGCAGCCCCAAGACAGAGTGGTTTCCTGAAGCTTTCTTT. Translation: CASSPKTEWFPEAFF. V is TRBV13 and J is TRBJ1-1, with D perhaps TRBD1 (5 bases). The CDR3 has 15 residues. Germline CDR1 reads PRHDT; CDR2 reads FYEKMQ (reference sequence). Between the trimmed V and J ends, which lost 5 bases and 6 bases, there was a span of 19 bases.

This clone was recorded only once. The CDR3, as DNA: TGTGCCAGTAGTATAGCCTTAGAGGATACGCAGTATTTT. Protein: CASSIALEDTQYF. This sequence joins TRBV19 and TRBJ2-3; unclear D gene. CDR3 length: 13 amino acids. V was pared by 1 base and J by 6 bases, with 8 bases between. CDR1 and CDR2 from the germline V gene are LNHDA and SQIVND (reference sequence).

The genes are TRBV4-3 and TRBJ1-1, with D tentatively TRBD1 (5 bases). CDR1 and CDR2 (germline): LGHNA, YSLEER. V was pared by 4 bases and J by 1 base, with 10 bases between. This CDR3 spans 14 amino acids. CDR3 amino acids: CASSPETANTEAFF. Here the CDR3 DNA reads TGCGCCAGCAGCCCAGAGACAGCGAACACTGAAGCTTTCTTT.

CDR3 nucleotide sequence: TGTGCCAGCAGTAATCCGACAGGGGCCCTTGAAGCTTTCTTT. Protein product: CASSNPTGALEAFF. This chain connects TRBV6-4 to TRBJ1-1; 8 nucleotides match TRBD1. The junction had 9 bases not matched to a gene; V was cut back by 5 bases and J by 7 bases. The CDR3 extends over 14 amino acids. Per germline, CDR1 MRHNA and CDR2 SNTAGT.

CDR3 region: CASSLVQARLGYEQYF. In DNA form, the CDR3 reads TGTGCCAGCAGCTTGGTCCAGGCACGTTTGGGCTACGAGCAGTACTTC. J is TRBJ2-7 and V is TRBV5-5; no definite D call. The germline V gene encodes CDR1 SGHKS and CDR2 YYEKEE (reference sequence). The CDR3 spans 16 residues. V lost 0 bases and J 3 bases, leaving 16 bases between the germline ends.

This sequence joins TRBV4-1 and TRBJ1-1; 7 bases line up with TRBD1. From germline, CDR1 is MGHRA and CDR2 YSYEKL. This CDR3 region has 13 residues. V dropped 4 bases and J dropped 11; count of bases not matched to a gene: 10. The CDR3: CASSRVGGSAAFF. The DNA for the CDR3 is TGCGCCAGCAGCCGGGTAGGGGGCTCTGCCGCTTTCTTT.

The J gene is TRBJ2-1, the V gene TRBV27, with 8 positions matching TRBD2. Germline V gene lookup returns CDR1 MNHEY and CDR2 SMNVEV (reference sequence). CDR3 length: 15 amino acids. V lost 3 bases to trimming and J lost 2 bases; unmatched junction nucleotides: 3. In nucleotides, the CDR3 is TGTGCCAGCAGTTTTTCGGGGGGGACCTACAATGAGCAGTTCTTC. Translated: CASSFSGGTYNEQFF.